This T cell receptor beta chain was obtained from a study of T cell responses to AZD1222 COVID-19 vaccine. Notes on the study in general: Spike-specific TCR breadth and depth went up after people got two AZD1222 doses. Repertoires were sampled only after the peak T cell response. Clonal diversity was possibly underestimated, and the donors were mostly white British, with more females. The CD4 TCRs associated with vaccination extended across spike and predominated at 160-218 and 743-854.

TCRdb's copy holds only in-frame clones and misses some; the assay was immunoSEQ multiplex PCR. The table includes around 160,000 clones, more than 75% detected once. V lost 3 bases to trimming and J lost 2 bases, with 7 bases between them. This CDR3 is built from 13 residues. To note about this clone: The antigen is undetermined.

This TCR was recovered from an adult in good health. The sequences come from peripheral blood, collected on day 0 of MenACWY control vaccination. This chain links TRBV12-3 or TRBV12-4 with TRBJ1-2; D remains ambiguous. The CDR3 DNA follows: TGTGCCAGCAGTTTGCCAGCCAACTATGGCTACACCTTC. Translation gives CASSLPANYGYTF.